Below, 25 T cell receptor beta chains from the same sample are listed, as sequenced in a study of T cells after posttransplantation cyclophosphamide. TCRdb's table, derived via immunoSEQ multiplex PCR, lists solely in-frame clones and lacks some. Of 6,000 to 8,500 clones listed, about 92% are singletons. Busulfan-fludarabine conditioning, marrow transplant, and cyclophosphamide on days +3 and +4 were administered. The source material was PBMCs, sampled approximately 45 months after allogeneic stem cell transplant with posttransplant cyclophosphamide. The receptor source for this set is a female patient in her forties or fifties who received an allogeneic stem cell transplant from a related donor, was CMV-positive, and had no GVHD. T cells may partly derive from the graft donor.

V and J are TRBV5-8 and TRBJ1-5; D is unresolved. Per germline, CDR1 SGHTS and CDR2 YDEGEE. CDR3 length equals 15 residues. Trimming stripped 2 bases from V and 5 bases from J, with 14 bases between. CDR3 DNA sequence: TGTGCCAGCAGCTTAAGGAACGGGATCCATCAGCCCCAGCATTTT. Protein product: CASSLRNGIHQPQHF. Based on the CDR3 plus reference TRBV5-8 and TRBJ1-5, the full variable domain is EAGVTQSPTHLIKTRGQQATLRCSPISGHTSVYWYQQALGLGLQFLLWYDEGEERNRGNFPPRFSGRQFPNYSSELNVNALELEDSALYLCASSLRNGIHQPQHFGDGTRLSIL.

The chain combines TRBV7-9 with TRBJ2-3; possible D gene TRBD2, 5 bases. V gave up 5 bases and J gave up 0 bases, with 12 bases separating them. The CDR3 is 15 residues long. Per the germline V gene, CDR1 is SEHNR and CDR2 is FQNEAQ (reference sequence). The CDR3 DNA reads as TGTGCCAGCAGCCCTCCCGGGATTAGCACAGATACGCAGTATTTT. It translates to CASSPPGISTDTQYF.

The rearrangement links TRBV27 to TRBJ2-4; D is possibly TRBD2 (7 bases). The CDR3 sequence is 15 residues long. V lost 7 bases and J lost 7, with 20 bases in between. In germline, CDR1 is MNHEY, CDR2 SMNVEV (reference sequence). CDR3 coding DNA: TGTGCCAGCACCCGAGGGGGGGCAGGGAGGAACATTCAGTACTTC. Its protein is CASTRGGAGRNIQYF.

The gene calls are TRBV6-5 and TRBJ1-1, with 8 positions matching TRBD1. From germline, CDR1 is MNHEY and CDR2 SVGAGI. V lost 6 bases to trimming and J lost 5 bases; unmatched junction nucleotides: 11. The CDR3 has 15 amino acids. CDR3 nucleotide sequence: TGTGCCAGCAGCAGATCCAGGGGGCGAGTAACTGAAGCTTTCTTT. It translates to CASSRSRGRVTEAFF.

The chain employs TRBV5-1 and TRBJ2-1, with 13 positions matching TRBD2. V trimming: 7 bases; J trimming: 12 bases; junction bases outside the gene matches: 13. Germline V gene sequence: CDR1 SGHRS, CDR2 YFSETQ. CDR3 length: 15 residues. For the CDR3, the DNA is TGCGCCAGCGGACTCGGACTAGCGGGAGTGAGGGGGCAGTTCTTC. It codes for CASGLGLAGVRGQFF.

V and J are TRBV10-2 and TRBJ2-7, with 8 bases matching TRBD1. Trimming at V came to 4 bases and at J to 6 bases, leaving 2 bases not matched to a gene. CDR1 is WSHSY and CDR2 is SAAADI in the germline V gene. The CDR3 consists of 12 residues. The CDR3 DNA reads TGCGCCAGCAGTGCCGACAGGGGCGAGCAGTACTTC. Translating it yields CASSADRGEQYF.

The gene calls are TRBV4-3 and TRBJ1-2; D is unclear. V lost 1 base and J 0 bases, leaving 6 bases between the germline ends. Germline V lookup: CDR1 LGHNA, CDR2 YSLEER. The CDR3 has 14 amino acids. CDR3 loop: CASSQVASNYGYTF. CDR3 DNA sequence: TGCGCCAGCAGCCAAGTGGCCTCTAACTATGGCTACACCTTC.

This chain connects TRBV7-2 to TRBJ2-1, with D possibly TRBD2 on 8 matching bases. The CDR3 runs 15 residues. Trimming pared 2 bases from V and 15 bases from J, leaving 23 bases between. The V gene's germline CDR1 is SGHTA and CDR2 FQGNSA. The CDR3 nucleotides are TGTGCCAGCAGCTTACGTCTACAGGGGACTAGTGGCTGGTTCTTC. This encodes CASSLRLQGTSGWFF.

The chain is built from TRBV7-9 and TRBJ1-2; TRBD1 matches at 7 bases. This CDR3 comprises 13 residues. Losses at the gene ends were 2 bases for V and 12 bases for J; bases not matched to a gene: 9. The germline V gene has CDR1 SEHNR and CDR2 FQNEAQ (reference sequence). The CDR3 DNA reads TGTGCCAGCAGCTTACCTGACGACAGGGAGAACACCTTC. Translated: CASSLPDDRENTF.

V is TRBV6-1 and J is TRBJ2-7, with 8 bases fitting TRBD1. Germline-derived CDR1 and CDR2 are MNHNS and SASEGT. The CDR3 is 14 amino acids. V trimming: 8 bases; J trimming: 2 bases; junction bases outside the gene matches: 8. CDR3 loop: CASHDRQGTYEQYF. DNA for the CDR3: TGTGCCAGCCATGACCGACAGGGGACCTACGAGCAGTACTTC.

This chain links TRBV5-6 with TRBJ2-5; perhaps TRBD1 as D (6 bases). There are 17 residues in the CDR3. With 2 bases removed from V and 0 bases from J, the gap between germline ends came to 17 bases. Germline V gene data show CDR1 as SGHDT and CDR2 as YYEEEE. The CDR3 reads CASSLKQGITHQETQYF. For the CDR3, the DNA is TGTGCCAGCAGCTTAAAACAGGGAATTACTCACCAAGAGACCCAGTACTTC.

The chain carries TRBV19 and TRBJ2-5, with D tentatively TRBD1 (5 bases). The CDR3 sequence is 14 residues long. Trimming took off 5 bases at V and 3 bases at J, with 13 bases between the two ends. Germline V gives CDR1 LNHDA, CDR2 SQIVND (reference sequence). CDR3 loop: CASSADRSKETQYF. CDR3 DNA: TGTGCCAGTAGTGCAGACAGATCCAAAGAGACCCAGTACTTC.

The chain carries TRBV9 and TRBJ2-1, with 7 nucleotides matching TRBD1. Germline assignment: CDR1 SGDLS and CDR2 YYNGEE. The junction had 9 bases not matched to a gene; V was cut back by 4 bases and J by 11 bases. CDR3 length equals 13 residues. The CDR3 loop reads CASSPQDRSKQFF. The CDR3, as DNA: TGTGCCAGCAGCCCCCAGGACAGGTCAAAGCAGTTCTTC.

This clone has a single count. This chain links TRBV27 with TRBJ2-7; D is perhaps TRBD2 (6 bases). Between the trimmed V and J ends, which lost 6 bases and 2 bases, there was a span of 11 bases. Germline values: CDR1 MNHEY, CDR2 SMNVEV (reference sequence). The length of the CDR3 is 13 residues. The CDR3 nucleotides read TGTGCCAGCAGGGGGGACTTCACCTACGAGCAGTACTTC. It specifies CASRGDFTYEQYF.

The chain uses TRBV30 and TRBJ1-4; 7 bases are a match to TRBD1. The CDR3 consists of 14 residues. CDR1 GTSNPN and CDR2 SVGIG come from the germline V gene (reference sequence). J lost 8 bases, V lost 3 bases, and 9 bases had no gene match. CDR3 region: CAWSREQGSEKLFF. DNA of the CDR3: TGTGCCTGGAGCCGTGAACAGGGGTCGGAAAAACTGTTTTTT. Together with reference TRBV30 and TRBJ1-4, the CDR3 gives the full variable domain: SQTIHQWPATLVQPVGSPLSLECTVEGTSNPNLYWYRQAAGRGLQLLFYSVGIGQISSEVPQNLSASRPQDRQFILSSKKLLLSDSGFYLCAWSREQGSEKLFFGSGTQLSVL.

The chain combines TRBV5-6 with TRBJ2-2; D is uncertain. The germline V and J ends were trimmed by 4 bases and 0 bases, with 10 bases remaining between them. Germline values: CDR1 SGHDT, CDR2 YYEEEE. The CDR3 runs 15 residues. The CDR3 sequence is CASSRVNANTGELFF. The DNA of the CDR3 is TGTGCCAGCAGCCGCGTGAACGCGAACACCGGGGAGCTGTTTTTT. Full variable domain (remainder filled in from reference TRBV5-6 and TRBJ2-2): DAGVTQSPTHLIKTRGQQVTLRCSPKSGHDTVSWYQQALGQGPQFIFQYYEEEERQRGNFPDRFSGHQFPNYSSELNVNALLLGDSALYLCASSRVNANTGELFFGEGSRLTVL.

The table lists this clone with a count of one. This chain uses TRBV28 with TRBJ2-5; 8 bases fit TRBD1. V trimming: 7 bases; J trimming: 6 bases; junction bases outside the gene matches: 13. CDR3 length equals 15 residues. The V gene's germline CDR1 is MDHEN and CDR2 SYDVKM. CDR3 bases: TGTGCCAGCAACGCACCAGGGGGCCCTTTTCAGACCCAGTACTTC. This gives the protein CASNAPGGPFQTQYF.

The chain couples TRBV4-3 to TRBJ1-2; tentatively, D is TRBD1 (6 bases). V was pared by 3 bases and J by 4 bases, with 15 bases between. The CDR3 sequence is 15 residues long. Germline loops: CDR1 LGHNA, CDR2 YSLEER. The CDR3, as DNA: TGCGCCAGCAGCCAGTCGTCTGGGGGCTCCTATGGCTACACCTTC. This translates into CASSQSSGGSYGYTF.

The chain couples TRBV4-3 to TRBJ2-7; D unresolved. Between the trimmed V and J ends, which lost 0 bases and 3 bases, there was a span of 12 bases. Germline loops: CDR1 LGHNA, CDR2 YSLEER. The CDR3 length is 15 residues. The CDR3 region has the DNA TGCGCCAGCAGCCAAGATCGTCAGTCCTTCTACGAGCAGTACTTC. This codes for CASSQDRQSFYEQYF.

The genes are TRBV4-2 and TRBJ1-2; 9 bases fit TRBD1. Germline loops: CDR1 LGHNA, CDR2 YNFKEQ. V shed 0 bases, J shed 4 bases, and the junction held 6 bases outside the gene matches. The CDR3 contains 16 residues. The CDR3 DNA sequence: TGTGCCAGCAGCCAAGAGGCCGGGACAGGGAGCTATGGCTACACCTTC. It specifies CASSQEAGTGSYGYTF.

The chain couples TRBV29-1 to TRBJ1-2; tentatively, D is TRBD1 (5 bases). The germline V and J ends were trimmed by 2 bases and 7 bases, with 17 bases remaining between them. The CDR3 is 14 residues long. Germline V CDR1 and CDR2: SQVTM, ANQGSEA. The CDR3 DNA reads as TGCAGCGTTGAATCTTGGGACTCCATTTTTGGCTACACCTTC. This codes for CSVESWDSIFGYTF.

The chain uses TRBV18 and TRBJ2-5, with D possibly matching TRBD1 (6 bases). Looked up from germline, CDR1 is KGHSH and CDR2 is LQKENI. The CDR3 is made up of 14 amino acids. V was pared by 6 bases and J by 4 bases, with 15 bases between. CDR3 region: CASSPRTEGETQYF. The CDR3 nucleotides read TGTGCCAGCTCCCCAAGGACAGAGGGAGAGACCCAGTACTTC.

This rearrangement joins TRBV5-4 to TRBJ2-2; TRBD1 is a possible D gene (5 bases). The CDR3 sequence is 14 residues long. Between the trimmed V and J ends, which lost 4 bases and 3 bases, there was a span of 10 bases. Germline loops: CDR1 SGHNT, CDR2 YYREEE (reference sequence). The CDR3 loop is CASSRGQDTGELFF. In nucleotides, the CDR3 is TGTGCCAGCAGCCGAGGACAAGACACCGGGGAGCTGTTTTTT.

The rearrangement joins TRBV7-7 to TRBJ2-7, with D tentatively TRBD1 (5 bases). Germline CDR1 and CDR2: SSHAT and FNYEAQ (reference sequence). V gave up 2 bases and J gave up 3 bases, with 8 bases separating them. This CDR3 has 13 amino acids. In nucleotides, the CDR3 is TGTGCCAGCAGCTTACAGGGTCACTACGAGCAGTACTTC. This translates into CASSLQGHYEQYF.

As DNA, the CDR3 is TGTGCCAGCAGTTCCGGGACTAGCGGGAGGGCCGGTGAGCAGTACTTC. Residues: CASSSGTSGRAGEQYF. The V gene is TRBV27, the J gene TRBJ2-7; TRBD2 matches 16 bases. This CDR3 comprises 16 residues. CDR1 and CDR2 from the germline V gene are MNHEY and SMNVEV (reference sequence). With V trimmed by 4 bases and J by 7 bases, 7 bases remained unmatched.